This is a list of T cell receptor beta chains from one sample in a study of response to subunit inactivated influenza vaccine. In TCRdb, the RT-PCR reads were re-called with MiXCR into one record per CDR3 protein. This sample has 630,000 or so distinct CDR3 sequences, with 15% to 19% found just once. The sequencing here drew on PBMCs from blood, taken 11 to 12 days after vaccination. The receptors derive from a man in his fifties who received an inactivated influenza vaccine. Each CDR3 is given with its conserved first and last residue. A D gene is named only where the DNA matches it firmly. Size is stated for part of the rows, as once, few or many counts, or as a class when the clone is expanded.

D gene	clone size	V gene	J gene	CDR3 protein	CDR3 DNA
NA	few	TRBV12-3/TRBV12-4	TRBJ1-5	CASSQGYDQPQHF	TGTGCCAGCAGCCAGGGGTACGACCAGCCCCAGCATTTT
NA	NA	TRBV4-2	TRBJ2-7	CASSQDPTLGYEQYF	TGTGCCAGCAGCCAAGATCCCACCCTGGGGTACGAGCAGTACTTC
NA	NA	TRBV12-3/TRBV12-4	TRBJ2-7	CASSFGQGDEQYF	TGTGCCAGCAGTTTTGGGCAGGGTGACGAGCAGTACTTC
TRBD1	few	TRBV10-3	TRBJ1-2	CAITPGPGQGPNYGYTF	TGTGCCATCACCCCTGGGCCGGGACAGGGGCCGAACTATGGCTACACCTTC
NA	NA	TRBV9	TRBJ2-1	CASSDANEQFF	TGTGCCAGCAGCGACGCCAATGAGCAGTTCTTC
TRBD2	NA	TRBV5-1	TRBJ2-5	CASSFGLAAINLKTQYF	TGCGCCAGCAGCTTTGGACTAGCGGCCATCAACTTGAAGACCCAGTACTTC
NA	few	TRBV6-2/TRBV6-3	TRBJ1-5	CASSDTGSKSNQPQHF	TGTGCCAGCAGCGATACCGGGTCGAAGAGCAATCAGCCCCAGCATTTT
NA	NA	TRBV9	TRBJ2-3	CASSVLGGPSTDTQYF	TGTGCCAGCAGCGTACTTGGGGGGCCAAGCACAGATACGCAGTATTTT
TRBD1	many	TRBV11-2	TRBJ2-1	CASSHLRIDRGKWNEQFF	TGTGCCAGCAGCCACCTGAGGATTGACAGGGGAAAATGGAATGAGCAGTTCTTC
NA	NA	TRBV3-1	TRBJ1-2	CASSPLGTLHYGYTF	TGTGCCAGCAGCCCCCTGGGCACACTTCACTATGGCTACACCTTC
NA	few	TRBV10-3	TRBJ2-5	CAISDITRRSQYF	TGTGCCATCAGTGATATAACTAGGCGATCCCAGTACTTC
TRBD2	many	TRBV7-9	TRBJ2-5	CASSPSGGARETQYF	TGTGCCAGCAGCCCTAGCGGGGGGGCCCGAGAGACCCAGTACTTC
NA	few	TRBV6-2/TRBV6-3	TRBJ2-1	CASSYGQGGNEQFF	TGTGCCAGCAGTTATGGGCAGGGGGGCAATGAGCAGTTCTTC
TRBD2	many	TRBV28	TRBJ2-3	CASRSGLAGDTQYF	TGTGCCAGCAGGTCGGGACTAGCGGGGGATACGCAGTATTTT
NA	NA	TRBV18	TRBJ2-1	CASSPSGSNNEQFF	TGTGCCAGCTCACCATCGGGCAGCAACAATGAGCAGTTCTTC
NA	NA	TRBV5-1	TRBJ2-7	CASSPWSNYEQYF	TGCGCCAGCAGCCCCTGGTCCAACTACGAGCAGTACTTC
TRBD1	many	TRBV12-3/TRBV12-4	TRBJ1-2	CASSLGVTGSFGYTF	TGTGCCAGCAGTTTAGGAGTGACAGGGTCGTTTGGCTACACCTTC
TRBD2	NA	TRBV3-1	TRBJ2-2	CASSQFLRSGGDTGELFF	TGTGCCAGCAGCCAATTCCTCCGATCGGGGGGGGACACCGGGGAGCTGTTTTTT
NA	many	TRBV12-3/TRBV12-4	TRBJ2-3	CASSSRAGPDTQYF	TGTGCCAGCAGTTCCAGGGCAGGGCCAGATACGCAGTATTTT
NA	many	TRBV18	TRBJ1-5	CASSPSGDSNQPQHF	TGTGCCAGCTCACCCAGCGGGGATAGCAATCAGCCCCAGCATTTT
TRBD2	NA	TRBV7-9	TRBJ2-7	CASTQPSGGSEEQYF	TGTGCCAGCACCCAGCCTAGCGGGGGGAGTGAGGAGCAGTACTTC
NA	NA	TRBV20-1	TRBJ2-2	CSAKEGPVTGELFF	TGCAGTGCTAAGGAGGGCCCGGTCACCGGGGAGCTGTTTTTT
NA	few	TRBV9	TRBJ1-1	CASSVAVSGTEAFF	TGTGCCAGCAGCGTAGCGGTATCGGGAACTGAAGCTTTCTTT
NA	few	TRBV5-6	TRBJ2-3	CASSPDGTGWTDTQYF	TGTGCCAGCAGCCCGGATGGCACAGGGTGGACAGATACGCAGTATTTT
NA	NA	TRBV3-1	TRBJ2-7	CASSQGRGAYEQYF	TGTGCCAGCAGCCAGGGTAGGGGGGCTTACGAGCAGTACTTC
TRBD2	few	TRBV7-2	TRBJ2-7	CASSLALAGAFVEQYF	TGTGCCAGCAGCTTAGCCCTAGCGGGAGCTTTTGTCGAGCAGTACTTC
NA	NA	TRBV20-1	TRBJ2-7	CSARRSDEQYF	TGCAGTGCCCGTCGATCGGACGAGCAGTACTTC
NA	few	TRBV4-2	TRBJ2-1	CASSRLSQAVPSDEQFF	TGTGCCAGCAGCCGCCTTTCGCAGGCGGTTCCTTCGGATGAGCAGTTCTTC
NA	many	TRBV12-3/TRBV12-4	TRBJ1-1	CASGRLNTEAFF	TGTGCCTCGGGCAGGCTGAACACTGAAGCTTTCTTT
NA	few	TRBV6-6	TRBJ2-5	CASGSGETQYF	TGTGCCAGCGGTAGCGGCGAGACCCAGTACTTC
NA	NA	TRBV12-3/TRBV12-4	TRBJ1-1	CASSVRRPPDEAFF	TGTGCCAGCAGTGTCCGAAGGCCCCCAGATGAAGCTTTCTTT
NA	NA	TRBV12-3/TRBV12-4	TRBJ2-6	CASSLPRSYGANVLTF	TGTGCCAGCAGTTTACCCAGGAGTTATGGGGCCAACGTCCTGACTTTC